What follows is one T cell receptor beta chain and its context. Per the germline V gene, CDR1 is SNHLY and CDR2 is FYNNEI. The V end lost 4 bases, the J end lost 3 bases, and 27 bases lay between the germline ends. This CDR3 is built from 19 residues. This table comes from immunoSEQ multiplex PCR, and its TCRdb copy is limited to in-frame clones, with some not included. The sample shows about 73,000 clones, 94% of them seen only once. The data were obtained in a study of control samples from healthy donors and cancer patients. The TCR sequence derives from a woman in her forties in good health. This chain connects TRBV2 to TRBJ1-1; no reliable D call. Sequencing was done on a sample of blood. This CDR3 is CASSGKPNLGRDLDTEAFF. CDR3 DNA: TGTGCCAGCAGTGGGAAGCCGAATCTAGGGCGGGATTTAGACACTGAAGCTTTCTTT.